This TCR beta chain was identified in a study of identical twins. This clonotype was seen more than once but under ten times. The antigen is unknown. TCRdb re-analysed the 5' RACE reads in MiXCR, keeping a single row per CDR3 protein. Of 450,000 or so distinct CDR3 sequences detected, approximately 15% appear once; the ten largest clones hold 0.5% to 0.65%. The CDR3 has 14 amino acids. The germline CDR1 and CDR2 sequences are MGHRA and YSYEKL. Trimming left V 0 bases short and J 4 bases short, with 8 bases between. The study, taken as a whole, reports: Among beta out-of-frame sequences, excess sharing between twins appeared weaker.

The same data also contributed to another study, on yellow fever vaccine responses in identical twins. Per that paper: Among the twins, the vaccine T cell response reportedly seemed partly convergent and partly personalized.

This receptor was identified in a woman aged 18-30 years in good health. Material: CD4+ T cells sorted from blood. The rearrangement joins TRBV4-1 to TRBJ2-3; D is unclear. The CDR3 coding sequence is TGCGCCAGCAGCCAAGAACCCAGCCCAGATACGCAGTATTTT. Translated, it gives CASSQEPSPDTQYF.